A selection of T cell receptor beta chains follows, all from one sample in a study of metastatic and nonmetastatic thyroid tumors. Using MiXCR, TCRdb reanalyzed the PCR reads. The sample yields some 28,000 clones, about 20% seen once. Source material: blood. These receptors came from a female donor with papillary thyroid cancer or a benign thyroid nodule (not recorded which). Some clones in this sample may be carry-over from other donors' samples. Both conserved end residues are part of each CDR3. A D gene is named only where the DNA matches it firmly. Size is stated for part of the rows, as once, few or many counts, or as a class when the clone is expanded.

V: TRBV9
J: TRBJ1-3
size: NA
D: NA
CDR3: CASSALPTPSGNTIYF
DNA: TGTGCCAGCAGCGCCCTCCCCACGCCCTCTGGAAACACCATATATTTT

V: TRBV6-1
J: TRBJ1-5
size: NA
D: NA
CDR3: CASSEPVGRRWPQHF
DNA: TGTGCCAGCAGTGAACCTGTTGGCAGACGATGGCCCCAGCATTTT

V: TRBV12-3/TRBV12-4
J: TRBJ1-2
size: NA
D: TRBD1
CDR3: CASSPRDRTNYGYTF
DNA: TGTGCCAGCAGTCCCCGGGACAGAACTAACTATGGCTACACCTTC

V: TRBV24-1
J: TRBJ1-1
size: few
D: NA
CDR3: CATIGWNTEAFF
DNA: TGTGCCACCATAGGGTGGAACACTGAAGCTTTCTTT

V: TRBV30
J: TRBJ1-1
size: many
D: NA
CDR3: CAWSVGDGTEAFF
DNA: TGTGCCTGGAGTGTCGGGGATGGTACTGAAGCTTTCTTT

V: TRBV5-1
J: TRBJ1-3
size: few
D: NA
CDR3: CASSFDFRNTIYF
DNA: TGCGCCAGCAGCTTCGACTTCCGAAACACCATATATTTT

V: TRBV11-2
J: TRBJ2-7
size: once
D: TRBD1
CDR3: CASSLDLARGMPYEQYF
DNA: TGTGCCAGCAGCTTAGATCTCGCCAGGGGGATGCCCTACGAGCAGTACTTC

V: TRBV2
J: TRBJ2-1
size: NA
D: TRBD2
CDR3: CASSEYPGREATSYNEQFF
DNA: TGTGCCAGCAGTGAGTACCCCGGGAGGGAGGCTACCTCCTACAATGAGCAGTTCTTC

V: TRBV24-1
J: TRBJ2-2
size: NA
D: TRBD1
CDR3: CATSDSGTVTGELFF
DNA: TGTGCCACCAGTGACTCCGGGACAGTTACCGGGGAGCTGTTTTTT

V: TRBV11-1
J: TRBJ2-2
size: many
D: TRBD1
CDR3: CASSSGTGGNTGELFF
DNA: TGTGCCAGCAGCTCAGGGACAGGGGGGAACACCGGGGAGCTGTTTTTT

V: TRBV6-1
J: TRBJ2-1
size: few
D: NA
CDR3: CASGKSSYNEQFF
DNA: TGTGCCAGCGGAAAAAGCTCCTACAATGAGCAGTTCTTC

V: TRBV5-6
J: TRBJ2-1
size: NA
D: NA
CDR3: CASSFRDPGNEQFF
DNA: TGTGCCAGCAGCTTCCGGGACCCCGGGAATGAGCAGTTCTTC

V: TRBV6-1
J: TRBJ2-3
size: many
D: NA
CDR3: CASGGAYDTQYF
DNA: TGTGCCAGCGGGGGGGCGTACGATACGCAGTATTTT

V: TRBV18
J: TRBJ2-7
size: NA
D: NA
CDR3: CASSPTGDPSYEQYF
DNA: TGTGCCAGCTCACCAACGGGGGACCCATCCTACGAGCAGTACTTC

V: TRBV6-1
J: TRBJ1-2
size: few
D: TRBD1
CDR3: CASNPRGRGDYGYTF
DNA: TGTGCCAGCAACCCCAGAGGCAGGGGGGACTATGGCTACACCTTC

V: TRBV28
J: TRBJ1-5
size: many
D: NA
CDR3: CASGEGGGVLNQPQHF
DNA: TGTGCCAGCGGTGAGGGGGGGGGCGTTCTGAATCAGCCCCAGCATTTT

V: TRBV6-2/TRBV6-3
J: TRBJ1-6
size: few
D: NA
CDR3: CASSYAGAGNSPLHF
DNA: TGTGCCAGCAGTTACGCGGGGGCAGGGAATTCACCCCTCCACTTT

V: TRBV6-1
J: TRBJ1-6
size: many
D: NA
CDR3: CASLRDPNSPLHF
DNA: TGTGCCAGCCTCAGGGACCCAAATTCACCCCTCCACTTT

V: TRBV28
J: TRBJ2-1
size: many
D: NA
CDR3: CASTPSGNEQFF
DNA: TGTGCCAGCACCCCAAGCGGAAATGAGCAGTTCTTC

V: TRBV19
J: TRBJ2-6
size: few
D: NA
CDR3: CASSPHHADTGANVLTF
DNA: TGTGCCAGTAGTCCACACCATGCAGATACTGGGGCCAACGTCCTGACTTTC

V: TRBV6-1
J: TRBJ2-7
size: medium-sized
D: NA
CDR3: CASSPRGSYEQYF
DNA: TGTGCCAGCAGCCCCAGGGGCTCCTACGAGCAGTACTTC

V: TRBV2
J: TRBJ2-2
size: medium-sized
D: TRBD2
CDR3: CASSATSGRARELFF
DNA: TGTGCCAGCAGTGCCACTAGCGGGAGGGCCCGGGAGCTGTTTTTT

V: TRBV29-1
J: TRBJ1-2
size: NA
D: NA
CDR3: CSVEGSGDTSNYGYTF
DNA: TGCAGCGTTGAAGGGTCTGGGGACACCTCTAACTATGGCTACACCTTC

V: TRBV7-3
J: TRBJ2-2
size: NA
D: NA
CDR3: CASSFTATGREAGELFF
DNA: TGTGCCAGCAGCTTCACCGCGACAGGTAGGGAAGCCGGGGAGCTGTTTTTT

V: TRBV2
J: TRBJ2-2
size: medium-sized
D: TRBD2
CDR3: CASSSGLAGAGELFF
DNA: TGTGCCAGCAGTTCCGGACTAGCGGGAGCCGGGGAGCTGTTTTTT

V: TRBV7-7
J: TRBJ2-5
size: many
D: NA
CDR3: CASSSGLTRIQETQYF
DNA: TGTGCTAGCAGCTCCGGGCTGACCAGAATCCAAGAGACCCAGTACTTC

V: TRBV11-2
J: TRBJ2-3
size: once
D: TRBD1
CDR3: CASSLRKTGADTQYF
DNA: TGTGCCAGCAGCTTAAGGAAGACAGGGGCAGATACGCAGTATTTT

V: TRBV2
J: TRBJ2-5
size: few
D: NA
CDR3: CASSGSDEETQYF
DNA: TGTGCCAGCAGTGGCAGTGATGAAGAGACCCAGTACTTC

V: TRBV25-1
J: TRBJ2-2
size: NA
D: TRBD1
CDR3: CASSGPNGQGGTGELFF
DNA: TGTGCCAGCAGTGGACCCAACGGACAGGGTGGAACCGGGGAGCTGTTTTTT

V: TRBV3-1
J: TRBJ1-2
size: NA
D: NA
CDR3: CASSQVQLGYTF
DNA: TGTGCCAGCAGCCAAGTACAGCTTGGCTACACCTTC

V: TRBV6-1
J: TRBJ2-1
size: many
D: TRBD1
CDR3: CASSVQGSYNEQFF
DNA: TGTGCCAGCAGTGTACAGGGGTCCTACAATGAGCAGTTCTTC

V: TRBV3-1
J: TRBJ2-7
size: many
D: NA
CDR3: CASSQTVVYEQYF
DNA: TGTGCCAGCAGCCAAACAGTGGTCTACGAGCAGTACTTC

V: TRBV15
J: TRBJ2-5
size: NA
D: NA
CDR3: CATSRDLANSEETQYF
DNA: TGTGCCACCAGCAGAGATCTGGCGAATTCGGAAGAGACCCAGTACTTC

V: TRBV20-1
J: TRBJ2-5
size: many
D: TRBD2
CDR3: CSARDPGLAETQYF
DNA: TGCAGTGCTAGAGATCCGGGACTAGCAGAGACCCAGTACTTC

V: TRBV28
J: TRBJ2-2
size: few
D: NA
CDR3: CASSWRQSRNTGELFF
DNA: TGTGCCAGCAGTTGGCGACAGAGTAGAAACACCGGGGAGCTGTTTTTT

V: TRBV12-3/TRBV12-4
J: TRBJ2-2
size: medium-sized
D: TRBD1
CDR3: CASSGTGGTGELFF
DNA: TGTGCCAGCAGTGGGACAGGCGGCACCGGGGAGCTGTTTTTT

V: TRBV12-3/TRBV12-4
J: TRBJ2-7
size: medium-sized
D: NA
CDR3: CASNLHESEQYF
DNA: TGTGCCAGCAACCTACACGAAAGTGAGCAGTACTTC

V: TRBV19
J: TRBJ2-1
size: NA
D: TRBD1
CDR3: CASSMLDREHNEQFF
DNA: TGTGCCAGTAGTATGCTGGACAGGGAACACAATGAGCAGTTCTTC

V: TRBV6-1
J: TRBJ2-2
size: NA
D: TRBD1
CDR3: CASSDKGADTGELFF
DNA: TGTGCCAGCAGTGACAAGGGGGCGGACACCGGGGAGCTGTTTTTT

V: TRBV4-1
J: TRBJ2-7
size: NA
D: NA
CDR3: CASRTRDELYEQYF
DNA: TGCGCCAGCCGGACCCGGGACGAACTCTACGAGCAGTACTTC

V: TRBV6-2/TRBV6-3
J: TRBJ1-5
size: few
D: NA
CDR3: CASSLLYQPQNF
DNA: TGTGCCAGCAGCCTACTCTATCAACCCCAGAATTTT

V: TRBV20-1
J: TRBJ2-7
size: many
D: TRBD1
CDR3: CSATPGQGPNEQYF
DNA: TGCAGTGCTACCCCGGGACAGGGGCCCAACGAGCAGTACTTC

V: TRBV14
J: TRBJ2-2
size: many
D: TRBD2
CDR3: CASTLGLAGAGELFF
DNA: TGTGCCAGCACCCTGGGACTAGCGGGAGCCGGGGAGCTGTTTTTT

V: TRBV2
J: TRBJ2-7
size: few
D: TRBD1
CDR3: CAIRGQGSYEQYF
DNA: TGTGCCATCAGGGGACAGGGCTCCTACGAGCAGTACTTC

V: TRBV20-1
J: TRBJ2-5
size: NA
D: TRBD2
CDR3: CSANGGVAGWGETQYF
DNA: TGCAGTGCCAATGGAGGGGTAGCGGGGTGGGGGGAGACCCAGTACTTC

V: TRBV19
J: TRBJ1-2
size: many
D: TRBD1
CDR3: CASTTRQGAYGYTF
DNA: TGTGCCAGTACCACCAGACAGGGGGCGTATGGCTACACCTTC

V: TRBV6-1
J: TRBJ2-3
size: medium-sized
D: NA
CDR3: CASSEAGGVTDTQYF
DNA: TGTGCCAGCAGTGAAGCTGGCGGAGTCACAGATACGCAGTATTTT

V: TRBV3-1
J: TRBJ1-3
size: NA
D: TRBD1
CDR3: CASSQVTNGQGSGNTIYF
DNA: TGTGCCAGCAGCCAAGTAACAAATGGACAGGGGTCTGGAAACACCATATATTTT

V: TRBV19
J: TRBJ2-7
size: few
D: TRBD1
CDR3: CASSIQQGTETYEQYF
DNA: TGTGCCAGTAGTATTCAACAGGGGACGGAGACCTACGAGCAGTACTTC